This T cell receptor beta chain was captured in a study of tumor and adjacent non-tumor tissue in lung cancer. Trimming cost V 5 bases and J 3 bases; bases outside gene matches: 4. The CDR3 spans 15 residues. This clonotype was counted at least ten times. Its specificity is not known. The library came from three nested PCR rounds adapted from ARM-PCR protocols. Each CDR3 protein gets one entry after TCRdb re-called the multiplex PCR reads with MiXCR. The sample lists under 100,000 distinct CDR3 sequences; around 65% were seen once. RNA was extracted from bulk tissue without any cell sorting. Newly diagnosed lung cancer patients had thoracic surgery in China, August–late 2014, without prior chemotherapy. Whole-study results and caveats: In normal lung, the top 100 clones were significantly more dominant than in tumor.

The gene calls are TRBV12-3 or TRBV12-4 and TRBJ2-4, with 10 bases fitting TRBD1. The material sequenced was lung tumor tissue. The TCR originated in a man between 65 and 85 years old with non-small cell lung cancer. CDR3 bases: TGTGCCAGCAGTAAGGACAGGGGGATCAAAAACATTCAGTACTTC. This translates into CASSKDRGIKNIQYF.